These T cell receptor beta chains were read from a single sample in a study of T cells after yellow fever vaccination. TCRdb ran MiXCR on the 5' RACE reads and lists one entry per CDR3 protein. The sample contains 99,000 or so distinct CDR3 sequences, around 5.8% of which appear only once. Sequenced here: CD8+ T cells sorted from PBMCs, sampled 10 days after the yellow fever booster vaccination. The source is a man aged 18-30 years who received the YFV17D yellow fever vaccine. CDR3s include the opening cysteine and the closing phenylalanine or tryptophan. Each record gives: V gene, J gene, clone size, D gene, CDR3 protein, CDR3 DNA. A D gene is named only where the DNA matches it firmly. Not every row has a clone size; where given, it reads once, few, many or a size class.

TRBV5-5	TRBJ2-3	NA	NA	CASSPSLGSTDTQYF	TGTGCCAGCAGCCCTTCCTTAGGGAGCACAGATACGCAGTATTTT
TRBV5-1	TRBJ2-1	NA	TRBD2	CASSQASSGTSIHEQFF	TGCGCCAGCAGCCAAGCTTCTTCCGGGACTAGCATTCATGAGCAGTTCTTC
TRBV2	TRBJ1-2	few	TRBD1	CASSEEGTGGNYGYTF	TGTGCCAGCAGTGAGGAGGGGACAGGGGGCAACTATGGCTACACCTTC
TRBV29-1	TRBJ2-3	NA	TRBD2	CSVGGLAGASDTQYF	TGCAGCGTGGGGGGACTAGCGGGCGCGTCAGATACGCAGTATTTT
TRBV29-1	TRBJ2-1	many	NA	CSALIGSNEQFF	TGCAGCGCCCTGATTGGGAGCAATGAGCAGTTCTTC
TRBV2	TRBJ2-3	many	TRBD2	CASSEWSGGADTQYF	TGTGCCAGCAGTGAATGGTCGGGGGGGGCAGATACGCAGTATTTT
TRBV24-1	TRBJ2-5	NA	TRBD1	CATSGGAGGEETQYF	TGTGCCACCAGTGGTGGGGCAGGGGGCGAAGAGACCCAGTACTTC
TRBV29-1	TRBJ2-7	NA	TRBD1	CSVARDSRSYEQYF	TGCAGCGTTGCCCGGGACAGTAGATCCTACGAGCAGTACTTC
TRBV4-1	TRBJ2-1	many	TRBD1	CASSQDSGGGYNEQFF	TGCGCCAGCAGCCAAGATTCAGGGGGCGGTTACAATGAGCAGTTCTTC
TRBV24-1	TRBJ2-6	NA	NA	CATSDTSSGANVLTF	TGTGCCACCAGTGATACAAGCTCTGGGGCCAACGTCCTGACTTTC
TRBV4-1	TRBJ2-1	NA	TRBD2	CASSHSGGGEQFF	TGCGCCAGCAGCCATAGCGGGGGGGGTGAGCAGTTCTTC
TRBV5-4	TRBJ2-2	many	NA	CASSTPVVNTGELFF	TGTGCCAGCAGTACCCCAGTAGTCAACACCGGGGAGCTGTTTTTT
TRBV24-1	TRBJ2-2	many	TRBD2	CATSDGDSGVNTGELFF	TGTGCCACCAGTGATGGGGATAGCGGGGTGAACACCGGGGAGCTGTTTTTT
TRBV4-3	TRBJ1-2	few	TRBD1	CASSPGGQGAGGYTF	TGCGCCAGCAGCCCAGGAGGGCAGGGGGCGGGAGGCTACACCTTC
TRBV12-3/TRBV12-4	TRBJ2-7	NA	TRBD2	CASGAGGPYEQYF	TGTGCCAGTGGGGCGGGGGGCCCCTACGAGCAGTACTTC
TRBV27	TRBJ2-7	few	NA	CASSPRGGRGRSYEQYF	TGTGCCAGCAGTCCCCGAGGGGGGAGGGGGCGATCCTACGAGCAGTACTTC
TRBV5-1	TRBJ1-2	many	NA	CASSLEGSRPGGYTF	TGCGCCAGCAGCTTGGAGGGGAGCCGCCCCGGTGGCTACACCTTC
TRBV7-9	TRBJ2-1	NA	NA	CASSPGPPYNEQFF	TGTGCCAGCAGCCCCGGACCCCCTTACAATGAGCAGTTCTTC
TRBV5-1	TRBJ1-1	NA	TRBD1	CASSPGQGWRGTEAFF	TGCGCCAGCAGCCCGGGACAGGGATGGAGAGGCACTGAAGCTTTCTTT
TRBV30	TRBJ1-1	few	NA	CAWSGRVSAFF	TGTGCCTGGAGTGGAAGGGTTTCAGCTTTCTTT
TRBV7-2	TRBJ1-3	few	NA	CASSLKAAGELSGNTIYF	TGTGCCAGCAGCTTAAAGGCCGCCGGGGAGCTCTCTGGAAACACCATATATTTT
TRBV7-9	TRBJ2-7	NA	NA	CASSPWGREAHEQYF	TGTGCCAGCAGCCCATGGGGCAGGGAAGCGCACGAGCAGTACTTC
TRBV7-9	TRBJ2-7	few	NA	CASSLEGQTYEQYF	TGTGCCAGCAGCTTAGAGGGGCAGACCTACGAGCAGTACTTC
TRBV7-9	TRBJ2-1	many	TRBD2	CASSSGLAGLSYNEQFF	TGTGCCAGCAGCTCCGGACTAGCGGGGCTCTCCTACAATGAGCAGTTCTTC
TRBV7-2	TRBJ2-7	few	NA	CASSPPITRPDYEQYF	TGTGCCAGCAGCCCGCCCATAACCCGGCCCGACTACGAGCAGTACTTC
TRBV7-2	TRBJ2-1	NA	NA	CASSLYLRTPYNEQFF	TGTGCCAGCAGCCTCTATTTACGAACACCCTACAATGAGCAGTTCTTC
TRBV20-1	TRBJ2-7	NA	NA	CSARAVYEQYF	TGCAGTGCTAGAGCGGTCTACGAGCAGTACTTC
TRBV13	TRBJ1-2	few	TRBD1	CASSRTGENYGYTF	TGTGCCAGCAGCCGGACAGGGGAAAACTATGGCTACACCTTC
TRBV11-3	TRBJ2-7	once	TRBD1	CASSQTGIHEQYF	TGTGCCAGCAGCCAGACAGGGATTCACGAGCAGTACTTC
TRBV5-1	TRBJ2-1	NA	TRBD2	CASSPRLAGSNEQFF	TGCGCCAGCAGCCCTCGCCTAGCGGGTTCCAATGAGCAGTTCTTC
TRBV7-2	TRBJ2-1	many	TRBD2	CASSAAGGSYNEQFF	TGTGCCAGCAGCGCAGCGGGGGGAAGCTACAATGAGCAGTTCTTC
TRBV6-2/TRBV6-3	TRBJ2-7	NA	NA	CASSFAATYEQYF	TGTGCCAGCAGTTTCGCGGCCACCTACGAGCAGTACTTC
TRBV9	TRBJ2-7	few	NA	CASSVYEGSSYEQYF	TGTGCCAGCAGCGTCTATGAAGGGAGCTCCTACGAGCAGTACTTC
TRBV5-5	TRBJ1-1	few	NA	CASSFPGGTEAFF	TGTGCCAGCAGCTTTCCGGGAGGCACTGAAGCTTTCTTT
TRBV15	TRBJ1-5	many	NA	CATSSRGGNQPQHF	TGTGCCACCAGCAGCAGGGGAGGCAATCAGCCCCAGCATTTT
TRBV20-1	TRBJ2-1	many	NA	CSARGQTYNEQFF	TGCAGTGCTAGAGGGCAGACCTACAATGAGCAGTTCTTC
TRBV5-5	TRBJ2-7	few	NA	CASSFYRAYEQYF	TGTGCCAGCAGCTTCTACAGGGCCTACGAGCAGTACTTC
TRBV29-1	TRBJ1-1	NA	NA	CSVHDQGRETEAFF	TGCAGCGTCCATGACCAGGGGCGAGAAACTGAAGCTTTCTTT
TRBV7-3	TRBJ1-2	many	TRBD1	CASSSGQADGYTF	TGTGCCAGCAGCTCGGGACAGGCCGATGGCTACACCTTC
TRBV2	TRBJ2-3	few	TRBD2	CASSLKFGRGETNTDTQYF	TGTGCCAGCAGCCTGAAGTTCGGGCGGGGGGAAACAAACACAGATACGCAGTATTTT
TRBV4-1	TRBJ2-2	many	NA	CASSQFGGELFF	TGCGCCAGCAGCCAATTCGGCGGGGAGCTGTTTTTT
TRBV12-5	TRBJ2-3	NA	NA	CASGFSDTQYF	TGTGCTAGTGGTTTTTCTGATACGCAGTATTTT
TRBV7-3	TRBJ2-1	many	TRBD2	CASSHLAGGPNEQFF	TGTGCCAGCAGTCACTTAGCGGGGGGGCCCAATGAGCAGTTCTTC
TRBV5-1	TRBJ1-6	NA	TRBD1	CASSLGTGQAPLHF	TGCGCCAGCAGCTTGGGGACAGGGCAGGCACCCCTCCACTTT
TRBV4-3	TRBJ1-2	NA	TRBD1	CASSQDRGVNYGYTF	TGCGCCAGCAGCCAAGACAGGGGGGTGAACTATGGCTACACCTTC
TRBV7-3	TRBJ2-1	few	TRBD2	CASSPERGDNEQFF	TGTGCCAGCAGCCCAGAGCGGGGGGACAATGAGCAGTTCTTC
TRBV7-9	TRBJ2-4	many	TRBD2	CASSTGTSGGARNIQYF	TGTGCCAGCAGCACCGGGACTAGCGGGGGGGCAAGAAACATTCAGTACTTC
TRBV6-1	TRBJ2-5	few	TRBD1	CASREEQGIVQETQYF	TGTGCCAGCAGGGAAGAACAGGGGATAGTCCAAGAGACCCAGTACTTC
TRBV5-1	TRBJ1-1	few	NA	CASSYLGGGTEAFF	TGCGCCAGCAGCTATCTCGGGGGTGGCACTGAAGCTTTCTTT
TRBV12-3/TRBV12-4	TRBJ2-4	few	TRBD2	CASSLESGERGDIQYF	TGTGCCAGCAGTTTAGAGTCCGGAGAGCGGGGAGACATTCAGTACTTC
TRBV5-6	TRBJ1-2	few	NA	CASSFPGALRFYGYTF	TGTGCCAGCAGCTTCCCAGGGGCCCTCCGTTTCTATGGCTACACCTTC
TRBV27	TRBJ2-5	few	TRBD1	CASKGQGVYLDQETQYF	TGTGCCAGCAAAGGACAGGGGGTCTATCTAGATCAAGAGACCCAGTACTTC
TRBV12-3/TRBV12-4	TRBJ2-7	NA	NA	CASSFPTATYEQYF	TGTGCCAGCAGTTTTCCCACAGCCACCTACGAGCAGTACTTC
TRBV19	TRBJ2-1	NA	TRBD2	CASSPRDAGGAFYNEQFF	TGTGCCAGTAGTCCGCGAGACGCGGGGGGGGCCTTTTACAATGAGCAGTTCTTC